This entry lists 21 T cell receptor beta chains sequenced from one sample in a study of T cell responses to AZD1222 COVID-19 vaccine. Here immunoSEQ multiplex PCR was the method, and the copy in TCRdb shows in-frame clones only, minus some. The sample includes about 160,000 clones, roughly 90% seen only once; the top ten take around 5.5%. This specimen consisted of peripheral blood, obtained on day 0 of AZD1222 vaccination. The receptors were sampled from an adult in good health.

This rearrangement joins TRBV3-1 (or the pseudogene TRBV3-2) to TRBJ1-5; D possibly corresponds to TRBD1 (6 bases). CDR1 and CDR2 (germline): LGHDT, YNNKEL (reference sequence). The germline V and J ends were trimmed by 0 bases and 7 bases, with 13 bases remaining between them. There are 15 residues in the CDR3. The CDR3 DNA follows: TGTGCCAGCAGCCAAGATGCAGGGGACGGACAGCCCCAGCATTTT. This gives the protein CASSQDAGDGQPQHF.

V usage is TRBV6-2 or TRBV6-3 and J usage is TRBJ1-5; 7 bases are a match to TRBD1. Germline V gene data show CDR1 as MNHEY and CDR2 as SVGEGT. The CDR3 covers 15 residues. The junction had 5 bases not matched to a gene; V was cut back by 6 bases and J by 0 bases. The chain's CDR3 is CASSFQGDSNQPQHF. CDR3 nucleotides: TGTGCCAGCAGCTTCCAGGGGGATAGCAATCAGCCCCAGCATTTT.

This clone was counted once. The genes are TRBV9 and TRBJ2-2, with D perhaps matching TRBD2 (6 bases). With 3 bases removed from V and 2 bases from J, the gap between germline ends came to 11 bases. Germline-derived CDR1 and CDR2 are SGDLS and YYNGEE. This CDR3 region has 15 residues. The CDR3: CASSALGGNTGELFF. CDR3 nucleotides: TGTGCCAGCAGCGCCCTCGGGGGAAACACCGGGGAGCTGTTTTTT. The full variable domain, rest sourced from reference TRBV9 and TRBJ2-2, is DSGVTQTPKHLITATGQRVTLRCSPRSGDLSVYWYQQSLDQGLQFLIQYYNGEERAKGNILERFSAQQFPDLHSELNLSSLELGDSALYFCASSALGGNTGELFFGEGSRLTVL.

There are a few counts of this clone. This chain uses TRBV7-9 with TRBJ2-7; TRBD1 matches 9 bases. The germline CDR1 and CDR2 sequences are SEHNR and FQNEAQ (reference sequence). The length of the CDR3 is 18 residues. After removal of 5 bases from V and 7 bases from J, the junction contained 21 bases not matched to a gene. CDR3 in amino acids: CASSPRTGVRTRLREQYF. Written as DNA, the CDR3 is TGTGCCAGCAGCCCTCGGACAGGGGTACGGACGAGGCTGCGTGAGCAGTACTTC.

This sequence joins TRBV7-9 and TRBJ2-3; D perhaps matches TRBD1 (6 bases). Trimming shortened V by 3 bases and J by 5 bases, and 12 bases separated the two germline ends. This CDR3 is built from 14 residues. CDR1 is SEHNR, CDR2 FQNEAQ, per germline (reference sequence). CDR3 loop: CASSLGKGGDTQYF. In nucleotides, the CDR3 is TGTGCCAGCAGCTTGGGGAAAGGGGGAGATACGCAGTATTTT.

The chain joins TRBV28 to TRBJ2-2; 11 bases agree with TRBD1. There are 16 residues in the CDR3. J gave up 4 bases and V 3 bases, and 4 bases lay outside the gene matches. Germline-derived CDR1 and CDR2 are MDHEN and SYDVKM. The CDR3 DNA sequence: TGTGCCAGCAGTTTCCGGACAGGGGGCGGCACCGGGGAGCTGTTTTTT. Its protein product is CASSFRTGGGTGELFF.

V gene TRBV7-8 combines with J gene TRBJ1-2; tentative D call: TRBD1 (6 bases). The CDR3 is 15 amino acids. Looked up from germline, CDR1 is SGHVS and CDR2 is FQNEAQ. V was shortened by 1 base and J by 6 bases, with 15 bases between the two germline ends. CDR3 sequence reads: CASSLGGTGYNGYTF. CDR3 nucleotide sequence: TGTGCCAGCAGCTTAGGGGGCACAGGGTACAATGGCTACACCTTC. Together with reference TRBV7-8 and TRBJ1-2, the CDR3 gives the full variable domain: GAGVSQSPRYKVAKRGQDVALRCDPISGHVSLFWYQQALGQGPEFLTYFQNEAQLDKSGLPSDRFFAERPEGSVSTLKIQRTQQEDSAVYLCASSLGGTGYNGYTFGSGTRLTVV.

This sequence joins TRBV5-4 and TRBJ1-4, with 8 bases that match TRBD1. The CDR3 totals 15 residues. Germline loops: CDR1 SGHNT, CDR2 YYREEE (reference sequence). V lost 2 bases, J lost 3 bases, and 3 bases stayed unmatched. The CDR3 here is CASSFGQGANEKLFF. DNA of the CDR3: TGTGCCAGCAGCTTCGGACAGGGAGCTAATGAAAAACTGTTTTTT.

This chain uses TRBV6-5 with TRBJ2-1; D may be TRBD2 (7 bases). Trimming took 6 bases from V and 3 from J, leaving 12 bases between them. Looked up from germline, CDR1 is MNHEY and CDR2 is SVGAGI. This CDR3 has 14 amino acids. In nucleotides, the CDR3 is TGTGCCAGCAGAGGGGGGGTTGGCTACAATGAGCAGTTCTTC. As protein: CASRGGVGYNEQFF.

Here the CDR3 DNA reads TGTGCCAGCGCCCGGATGACCGGGGAGCTGTTTTTT. Its translation is CASARMTGELFF. The chain couples TRBV6-5 to TRBJ2-2; no clear D. Trimming took 8 bases from V and 5 from J, leaving 9 bases between them. This CDR3 is built from 12 residues. The germline gives CDR1 MNHEY, CDR2 SVGAGI.

The CDR3 sequence is CASSLRGAEEEFF. The CDR3 bases are TGTGCCAGCAGCTTAAGGGGGGCGGAGGAGGAGTTCTTC. V is TRBV7-3 and J is TRBJ2-1; D is tentatively TRBD1 or TRBD2 (6 bases each). Germline lookup yields CDR1 SGHTA and CDR2 FQGTGA. The V gene lost 1 base and the J gene lost 14 bases, with 15 bases spanning the gap. The length of the CDR3 is 13 residues.

The chain links TRBV7-2 to TRBJ2-3; TRBD1 matches at 9 bases. Germline values: CDR1 SGHTA, CDR2 FQGNSA. CDR3 size: 14 residues. Germline trimming cut 4 bases from V and 4 bases from J; bases unmatched to any gene: 3. The CDR3: CASSSDRGADTQYF. The CDR3 region has the DNA TGTGCCAGCAGCTCGGACAGGGGCGCAGATACGCAGTATTTT.

This clone has just a few counts. The CDR3: CASSRSGAFRPQHF. CDR3 sequence (DNA): TGTGCCAGCAGTCGTTCAGGGGCCTTCCGGCCCCAGCATTTT. The chain uses TRBV28 and TRBJ1-5, with D maybe TRBD1 (6 bases). Trimming cost V 5 bases and J 9 bases, with 17 bases left between them. This CDR3 region has 14 residues. The germline CDR1 and CDR2 sequences are MDHEN and SYDVKM.

The V gene is TRBV30, the J gene TRBJ2-1; D call uncertain. V was trimmed by 3 bases and J by 10 bases, leaving 10 bases between them. The CDR3 length is 11 residues. Germline V CDR1 and CDR2: GTSNPN, SVGIG (reference sequence). CDR3 coding DNA: TGTGCCTGGAGCGAGACATGGGAGCAGTTCTTC. Its translation: CAWSETWEQFF.

The chain is built from TRBV6-6 and TRBJ2-4; 8 bases fit TRBD1. Germline V gene lookup returns CDR1 MNHNY and CDR2 SVGAGI (reference sequence). The CDR3 has 16 amino acids. The trim removed 5 bases at V and 3 bases at J, leaving 9 bases unmatched. CDR3: CASSRGSGGVKNIQYF. The CDR3, as DNA: TGTGCCAGCAGTCGAGGCTCAGGGGGCGTCAAAAACATTCAGTACTTC.

This clone was observed a single time. Different DNA sequences within this sample yield the same CDR3. The CDR3 sequence is CSVEGRGRNYGYTF. The CDR3 DNA reads TGCAGCGTTGAGGGCAGGGGACGAAACTATGGCTACACCTTC. The V and J genes are TRBV29-1 and TRBJ1-2; TRBD1 might be the D (6 bases). The CDR3 totals 14 residues. The germline V gene encodes CDR1 SQVTM and CDR2 ANQGSEA. V dropped 3 bases and J dropped 2 bases, with 13 bases sitting between them.

V usage is TRBV27 and J usage is TRBJ1-2, with TRBD1 matching over 10 bases. Trimming cost V 8 bases and J 4 bases; bases outside gene matches: 7. The CDR3 spans 14 residues. Looked up from germline, CDR1 is MNHEY and CDR2 is SMNVEV (reference sequence). CDR3 loop: CASARDRGSYGYTF. The DNA for the CDR3 is TGTGCCAGCGCCCGGGACAGGGGTAGCTATGGCTACACCTTC.

This clone was found a few times. This CDR3 reads CASNRAGTEKLFF. For the CDR3, the DNA is TGTGCCAGCAACAGGGCGGGAACTGAAAAACTGTTTTTT. The V gene is TRBV21-1, the J gene TRBJ1-4. TRBV21-1 is a listed pseudogene. This CDR3 contains 13 residues.

This chain links TRBV30 with TRBJ1-1; D remains unclear. V lost 1 base to trimming and J lost 1 base, with 10 bases between them. Germline V gene sequence: CDR1 GTSNPN, CDR2 SVGIG (reference sequence). There are 14 residues in the CDR3. This CDR3 is CAWSGMRPNTEAFF. The CDR3 coding sequence is TGTGCCTGGAGTGGTATGAGGCCGAACACTGAAGCTTTCTTT.

The chain combines TRBV19 with TRBJ2-7, with D perhaps TRBD1 (5 bases). The V and J ends lost 1 base and 3 bases respectively, with 10 bases between them. Germline V CDR1 and CDR2: LNHDA, SQIVND (reference sequence). The CDR3 covers 14 residues. CDR3 bases: TGTGCCAGTAGTATAGGGACACACATCTACGAGCAGTACTTC. This encodes CASSIGTHIYEQYF.

V and J are TRBV28 and TRBJ1-2, with D perhaps matching TRBD1 (6 bases). V was cut by 2 bases and J by 8 bases, with 12 bases left in between. The CDR3 runs 13 residues. Germline V gives CDR1 MDHEN, CDR2 SYDVKM. CDR3 sequence (DNA): TGTGCCAGCAGTTTACGGGGGGCACGAGGCTACACCTTC. Protein: CASSLRGARGYTF.